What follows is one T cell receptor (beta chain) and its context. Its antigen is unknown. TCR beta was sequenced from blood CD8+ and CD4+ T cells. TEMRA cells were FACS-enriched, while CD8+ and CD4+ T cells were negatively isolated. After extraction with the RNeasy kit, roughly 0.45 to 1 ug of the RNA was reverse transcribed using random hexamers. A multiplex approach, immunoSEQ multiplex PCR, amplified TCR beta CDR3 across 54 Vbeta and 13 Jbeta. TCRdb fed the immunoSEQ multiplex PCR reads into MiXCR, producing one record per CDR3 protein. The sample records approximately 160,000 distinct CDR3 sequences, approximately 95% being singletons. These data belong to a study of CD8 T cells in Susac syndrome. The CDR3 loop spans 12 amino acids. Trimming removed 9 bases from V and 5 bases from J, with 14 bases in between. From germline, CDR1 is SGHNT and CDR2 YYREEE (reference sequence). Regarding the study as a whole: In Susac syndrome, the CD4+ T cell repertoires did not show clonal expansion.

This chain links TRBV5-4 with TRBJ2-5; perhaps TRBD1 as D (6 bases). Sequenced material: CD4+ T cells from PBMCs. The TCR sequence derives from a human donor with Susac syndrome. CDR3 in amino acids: CATNRVGETQYF. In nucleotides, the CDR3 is TGTGCCACTAACAGGGTCGGGGAGACCCAGTACTTC.